This T cell receptor beta chain was found in a study of post-analysis software for immune sequencing data (dated by TCRdb to between 2015 and 2016). Regarding the research as a whole: The recorded disease courses included relapsing-remitting, secondary progressive and progressive-relapsing multiple sclerosis, and some patients had no subtype annotation. The multiple sclerosis patient repertoires were compared with about a dozen previously published healthy control repertoires from donors aged about 6 to 26 years. A subset of samples was prepared in parallel using single-end sample barcoding, then pooled and co-amplified after Illumina adapter ligation.

To demonstrate the VDJtools post-analysis software, TCR beta repertoires were profiled from the peripheral blood of roughly 12 young patients with multiple sclerosis. The patients with multiple sclerosis were children and adolescents between roughly 6 and 16 years of age. Library method: PCR. Sequenced using an Illumina HiSeq 2500. To reduce PCR and sequencing biases, unique molecular identifiers were built into the TCR beta cDNA libraries. Approximately 500,000 cDNA molecules were obtained per 1 to 10 million input T cells, so each molecule approximated one T cell. The same protocol used for the earlier healthy control dataset was applied to prepare and sequence the patient libraries. Samples belonging to the same batch were prepared together, multiplexed and sequenced on a shared HiSeq lane. The study's own analysis went as follows. Raw barcoded reads were processed with MIGEC, discarding single-read molecular identifier groups before consensus assembly and CDR3 extraction. VDJtools was used for post-analysis of the clonotype tables, with diversity normalized by down-sampling every dataset to the smallest sample size. Repertoire overlap clustering matched CDR3 amino acid but not nucleotide sequences to correct batch-related cross-sample contamination. Starting from the raw public reads, TCRdb applied fastp trimming at Q25, assembled clones with MiXCR and retained in-frame beta chains. Every distinct CDR3 protein forms one entry, paired with its most common genes and DNA. The V and J calls come from TCRdb's annotation, not from the publication. The sample records 650,000 to 850,000 distinct CDR3 sequences, around 46% of which are singletons. Roughly 5% of the sample comes from the top ten.

Study-level results and caveats: The multiple sclerosis patient group was slightly younger than the control group. Direct clustering with F measure revealed strong co-clustering of samples prepared in the same batch, which led to a batch-effect correction. Significantly lower normalized Chao1 diversity was found in multiple sclerosis patients than in controls, suggesting substantial peripheral T-cell clonal expansion. Patients showed significantly higher frequencies than controls for roughly 5 TRBV segments, among them TRBV5-6, TRBV5-1 and TRBV20-1.

V drops 3 bases and J drops 4 bases, leaving 9 bases in between. Inclusive of the bounding cysteine and phenylalanine, the CDR3 is 13 residues long. Here the CDR3 DNA is all that survives: 39 bases in frame from base 1. In the germline V gene, CDR1 corresponds to KGHSH and CDR2 to LQKENI. With regard to this clonotype: Its antigen is still unknown. Qualities for individual bases were not recorded, and no much larger clone is one base off.

Sequencing was performed on blood. The sequence derives from a girl aged 10 to 17 with multiple sclerosis. The chain is encoded by TRBV18 joined to TRBJ2-5, with the D gene too uncertain to name. The bases read TGTGCCAGCTCACCCGAGTTTGGAGAGACCCAGTACTTC. Its translation reads: CASSPEFGETQYF.